The clone carrying this T cell receptor beta chain was seen a single time. Antigen: not known. Repertoires were generated with immunoSEQ multiplex PCR, while TCRdb's copy carries only in-frame clones and drops some. The sample records fewer than 80,000 clones, approximately 81% being singletons. If patients had autoimmune disease history or systemic immunosuppression, they were excluded. These data are taken from a study of OX40 agonist ivuxolimab in advanced cancers. Whole-study context: Every 2 weeks, patients got intravenous ivuxolimab at one of six dose levels (0.01-10 mg/kg).

Study observations and caveats: CD4+ and CD8+ T cells in blood underwent clonal expansion by week 6 at 0.1 to 3.0 mg/kg.

Germline V lookup: CDR1 SGHRS, CDR2 YFSETQ. CDR3 length: 14 amino acids. The germline V and J ends were trimmed by 0 bases and 0 bases, with 6 bases remaining between them. The clonotype originates from an adult with an advanced solid tumor such as melanoma, head and neck, liver or kidney cancer. This sample comprised CD4+ or CD8+ T cells sorted from blood, obtained in a trial of the OX40 agonist ivuxolimab. V gene TRBV5-1 combines with J gene TRBJ2-5; D remains ambiguous. In DNA, the CDR3 is TGCGCCAGCAGCTTGGGGGATTACCAAGAGACCCAGTACTTC. It yields the protein CASSLGDYQETQYF.